This T cell receptor beta chain is from a study of blood T cell repertoires in COVID-19. The CDR3 contains 15 residues. CDR1 and CDR2 (germline): SSHAT, FNYEAQ (reference sequence). V lost 1 base and J lost 4, with 10 bases in between. Sequenced by immunoSEQ multiplex PCR; TCRdb stores in-frame clones only, minus some. This sample yields 250,000 or so clones, of which roughly 84% are seen a single time; about 1.5% belongs to the top ten. The genes are TRBV7-7 and TRBJ2-2; D may be TRBD1 (5 bases). This TCR came from a middle-aged woman who had recovered from COVID-19. Sequencing was done on a sample of peripheral blood. Here the CDR3 DNA reads TGTGCCAGCAGCTTAGAGGGGCGCGGCACCGGGGAGCTGTTTTTT. Protein product: CASSLEGRGTGELFF. The full variable domain, rest sourced from reference TRBV7-7 and TRBJ2-2, is GAGVSQSPRYKVTKRGQDVTLRCDPISSHATLYWYQQALGQGPEFLTYFNYEAQPDKSGLPSDRFSAERPEGSISTLTIQRTEQRDSAMYRCASSLEGRGTGELFFGEGSRLTVL.